The next 15 T cell receptor beta chains were all read from a single sample in a study of blood T cell repertoires in COVID-19. Here immunoSEQ multiplex PCR was the method, and the copy in TCRdb shows in-frame clones only, minus some. Of 400,000 to 500,000 clones in the sample, approximately 91% are singletons; the top ten hold 1.4%. The source material was PBMCs or T cells enriched from blood (not recorded which). The source of these receptors is a young woman who had been exposed to COVID-19.

This chain uses TRBV6-5 with TRBJ1-1; D is unresolved. The CDR3 loop spans 14 amino acids. The V gene lost 3 bases and the J gene lost 4 bases, with 12 bases spanning the gap. Looked up from germline, CDR1 is MNHEY and CDR2 is SVGAGI. CDR3 sequence reads: CASSYSPLFTEAFF. The CDR3, as DNA: TGTGCCAGCAGTTATTCTCCCTTGTTCACTGAAGCTTTCTTT.

The chain carries TRBV19 and TRBJ1-5; D is uncertain. CDR3 length: 16 residues. Trimming removed 1 base from V and 4 bases from J, with 14 bases in between. From germline, CDR1 is LNHDA and CDR2 SQIVND (reference sequence). The CDR3 DNA reads TGTGCCAGTAGTATAGTTGGCCGTGGCTTAAATCAGCCCCAGCATTTT. This codes for CASSIVGRGLNQPQHF. The full variable domain, completed using reference TRBV19 and TRBJ1-5, is DGGITQSPKYLFRKEGQNVTLSCEQNLNHDAMYWYRQDPGQGLRLIYYSQIVNDFQKGDIAEGYSVSREKKESFPLTVTSAQKNPTAFYLCASSIVGRGLNQPQHFGDGTRLSIL.

The chain carries TRBV28 and TRBJ1-2; 9 positions match TRBD1. Unmatched junction bases numbered 17, after V lost 6 bases and J lost 12 bases. Germline V gene lookup returns CDR1 MDHEN and CDR2 SYDVKM. The CDR3 has 15 residues. The CDR3 is CASRPAPDRGQFDTF. The CDR3, as DNA: TGTGCCAGCAGGCCCGCCCCGGACAGGGGCCAGTTCGACACCTTC.

The chain's CDR3 is CASSLSDRGAFEKLFF. As DNA, the CDR3 is TGTGCCAGCAGCTTAAGCGACAGGGGGGCATTCGAAAAACTGTTTTTT. The V and J genes are TRBV7-9 and TRBJ1-4; TRBD1 matches 9 bases. Germline-derived CDR1 and CDR2 are SEHNR and FQNEAQ (reference sequence). J lost 8 bases, V lost 2 bases, and 9 bases had no gene match. This CDR3 has 16 amino acids.

V and J are TRBV7-2 and TRBJ2-7, with TRBD2 matching over 7 bases. Looked up from germline, CDR1 is SGHTA and CDR2 is FQGNSA. There are 17 residues in the CDR3. J was trimmed by 0 bases and V by 1 base; bases with no gene match: 9. The chain's CDR3 is CASSLVMSSGVSYEQYF. In DNA form, the CDR3 reads TGTGCCAGCAGCTTAGTTATGTCTAGCGGCGTCTCCTACGAGCAGTACTTC.

This rearrangement joins TRBV6-5 to TRBJ2-7; D may be TRBD1 (5 bases). Germline assignment: CDR1 MNHEY and CDR2 SVGAGI. The CDR3 is made up of 15 amino acids. Trimming pared 0 bases from V and 3 bases from J, leaving 12 bases between. The CDR3 coding sequence is TGTGCCAGCAGTTACTCGAAAAGGACAATCTACGAGCAGTACTTC. Translating gives CASSYSKRTIYEQYF.

This clone showed up just once. The gene calls are TRBV10-3 and TRBJ1-1, with 11 bases fitting TRBD1. V trimming: 3 bases; J trimming: 5 bases; junction bases outside the gene matches: 5. Germline values: CDR1 ENHRY, CDR2 SYGVKD. The CDR3 consists of 15 residues. CDR3 coding DNA: TGTGCCATCAGTGAAGGACAGGGGGCGAATACTGAAGCTTTCTTT. Its translation is CAISEGQGANTEAFF.

The chain recombines TRBV4-2 with TRBJ2-2; D might be TRBD2 (5 bases). Germline V CDR1 and CDR2: LGHNA, YNFKEQ. With 0 bases removed from V and 0 bases from J, the gap between germline ends came to 8 bases. The CDR3 is made up of 16 amino acids. The CDR3 nucleotides are TGTGCCAGCAGCCAAGAAGCGGCCACGAACACCGGGGAGCTGTTTTTT. Translation gives CASSQEAATNTGELFF.

This clone was counted a few times. The chain joins TRBV3-1 (or the pseudogene TRBV3-2) to TRBJ2-1; 9 bases map to TRBD2. Unmatched junction bases numbered 5, after V lost 5 bases and J lost 9 bases. This CDR3 contains 13 residues. From germline, CDR1 is LGHDT and CDR2 YNNKEL (reference sequence). The CDR3 protein is CASSFELAGEQFF. For the CDR3, the DNA is TGTGCCAGCAGCTTTGAACTAGCGGGTGAGCAGTTCTTC.

J is TRBJ1-1 and V is TRBV6-5, with D perhaps matching TRBD1 (5 bases). The V and J ends lost 5 bases and 4 bases respectively, with 14 bases between them. The CDR3 totals 14 residues. Germline V gene data show CDR1 as MNHEY and CDR2 as SVGAGI. Written as DNA, the CDR3 is TGTGCCAGCAGTCGACAAGGGGAGGTCACTGAAGCTTTCTTT. It specifies CASSRQGEVTEAFF.

The J gene is TRBJ1-5, the V gene TRBV10-3; tentatively, D is TRBD1 (5 bases). The germline gives CDR1 ENHRY, CDR2 SYGVKD. Trimming pared 3 bases from V and 0 bases from J, leaving 9 bases between. The CDR3 runs 15 residues. This CDR3 reads CAISDGAYSNQPQHF. CDR3 nucleotide sequence: TGTGCCATCAGTGATGGGGCATATAGCAATCAGCCCCAGCATTTT.

The CDR3 protein is CASAQVNSNQPQHF. For the CDR3, the DNA is TGTGCCAGCGCTCAGGTTAATAGCAATCAGCCCCAGCATTTT. The chain is built from TRBV6-5 and TRBJ1-5; no clear D. This CDR3 has 14 amino acids. Trimming stripped 8 bases from V and 0 bases from J, with 11 bases between. Germline values: CDR1 MNHEY, CDR2 SVGAGI.

The chain links TRBV27 to TRBJ2-1; TRBD2 matches 10 bases. Germline V CDR1 and CDR2: MNHEY, SMNVEV (reference sequence). The J segment lost 8 bases and the V segment lost 8 bases, leaving 15 bases of the junction unmatched. The length of the CDR3 is 16 residues. CDR3 DNA sequence: TGTGCCAGCCTCTCCCTTCTAGCGGGAGTTAGGGATGAGCAGTTCTTC. Translated: CASLSLLAGVRDEQFF.

The rearrangement links TRBV7-9 to TRBJ2-1; D is unclear. The germline gives CDR1 SEHNR, CDR2 FQNEAQ (reference sequence). Trimming took 5 bases from V and 8 from J, leaving 10 bases between them. The CDR3 has 12 amino acids. The CDR3 bases are TGTGCCAGCAGCCAAACGCGCTATGAGCAGTTCTTC. This encodes CASSQTRYEQFF.

The CDR3: CASSIQDSSYEQYF. The DNA for the CDR3 is TGTGCCAGCAGTATCCAGGACTCCTCCTACGAGCAGTACTTC. The rearrangement joins TRBV28 to TRBJ2-7, with D tentatively TRBD2 (5 bases). V lost 5 bases and J 0 bases, leaving 11 bases between the germline ends. This CDR3 comprises 14 residues. The germline V gene encodes CDR1 MDHEN and CDR2 SYDVKM.